The present T cell receptor beta chain was sequenced within a study of early T cells in non-severe SARS-CoV-2 infection (dated by TCRdb to the early 2020s). For the wider study: Bulk RNA from unsorted whole blood was used for TCR sequencing, so alpha and beta chains could not be paired.

Set within a cohort of healthcare workers in London, UK, this nested case-control study involved weekly PCR testing of nasopharyngeal swabs along with blood sampling. Healthcare workers were enrolled in the week of the UK lockdown, from 23 to 31 March 2020, and were followed every week for up to roughly 16 weeks. Relative to germline, V is missing 3 bases and J is missing 12 bases, with 4 bases of the junction outside any gene match. For CDR1 and CDR2, the germline V gene lists MGHDK and SYGVNS. Including the terminal cysteine and phenylalanine, the CDR3 comprises 12 residues. CDR3 DNA is the only sequence kept; it has 36 bases, read in frame from the first base. About this clonotype: Its antigen specificity is not known. Base qualities are not at hand, and no much larger clone is one base apart.

The library was prepared using 5' RACE. The run used a NextSeq 500. The TCR library protocol attached unique molecular identifiers to individual cDNA molecules to correct for sequencing error and PCR bias. Sequencing covered both TCR alpha and beta chains, and within each sample the abundances of alpha and beta sequences were tightly co-correlated. From the authors' description of their analysis: V gene, J gene and CDR3 annotation of TCR sequences was performed with Decombinator V4. Expanded TCRs were defined as changing significantly between any two time points under a Poisson model with p below 0.0001. TCR abundances were normalised to the total number of TCRs sequenced in each sample and reported as counts per million. MAIT TCRs were defined by TRAV1-2 paired with TRAJ12, TRAJ20 or TRAJ33, and iNKT TCRs by TRAV10 paired with TRAJ18. A search of VDJdb, accessed on 1 November 2021, was run for TCRs annotated to CMV, EBV and SARS-CoV-2, with TCRs annotated for multiple antigens excluded. TCRdb handled the public reads itself, with Q25 trimming in fastp and clone calling in MiXCR, and kept productive beta chains. Rows are unified per CDR3 protein, each entry keeping the most common DNA and genes. The V and J calls and clone size are TCRdb's, not the authors'. The sample profile shows more than 40,000 distinct CDR3 sequences; roughly 4% of them were found once. More than 2.5% of the sample is in the top ten clones.

On the study overall, not on this receptor specifically: VDJdb matching was skewed toward anti-spike CD8 responses and likely underestimated virus-specific expansions, missing private and CD4 specificities.

Input material: whole blood. The sequence came from an adult who was a healthcare worker with PCR-confirmed SARS-CoV-2 infection or an uninfected control (not recorded which). The sequence is built from TRBV25-1 and TRBJ2-1, and 8 junctional nucleotides match TRBD1. The DNA reads as follows: TGTGCCAGCAGTGACCAGGGGGCGAGGCAGTTCTTC. This codes for CASSDQGARQFF.